The entry below describes one T cell receptor (beta chain). This clonotype was recorded many times. Its cognate antigen has yet to be identified. Nothing much larger sits one base from this clone, and base qualities are not available. This entry belongs to a study of T-cell reconstitution after alpha-beta-depleted transplantation in children (TCRdb year 2016). In the study overall: Using TCR repertoire profiling, the study quantitatively followed how T-cell immune reconstitution unfolded in children after TCRalphabeta/CD19-depleted allogeneic hematopoietic cell transplantation.

The sample's treatment or condition label is to be understood as: allogeneic hematopoietic cell transplantation with graft depleted of TCRalphabeta T cells and CD19 B cells. The transplant recipients were children given TCRalphabeta/CD19-depleted allogeneic hematopoietic cell grafts. CDR1 and CDR2 were assigned from the germline V gene as ENHRY and SYGVKD. Measured from the cysteine to the phenylalanine, the CDR3 is 15 residues long. Of all the DNA, just the CDR3 is kept, 45 bases in frame from base 1. The paper as a whole reports these results and caveats: Apparently early alphabetaT-cell count recovery about two months after transplant reportedly relied on only several hundred rapidly expanded clones derived from non-depleted graft cells. The frequencies of hyperexpanded clones fell over the following months, and after one year, T-cell counts and TCRbeta diversity were mostly attributed to newly produced T cells. In some patients, the high TCRbeta diversity seen at day 60 was put down to recipient T cells and intrathymic progenitors that had survived conditioning.

The library was generated by PCR. The sequencer was an Illumina HiSeq 2500. TCR library preparation used molecular barcoding, with unique molecular identifiers applied to normalize quantification of the TCRbeta repertoire. TCRdb handled the public reads itself, with Q25 trimming in fastp and clone calling in MiXCR, and kept productive beta chains. All rows with the same CDR3 protein become a single entry with the most common DNA and genes. The sample yields 540,000 or so distinct CDR3 sequences; 20% to 25% were counted once. Less than 15% of the sample belongs to the ten largest clones. Sequences were derived from PBMCs, mostly from graft donor cells, sampled 360 days after TCRalphabeta/CD19-depleted stem cell transplant. The sequence came from a boy in the first two years of life who had a stem cell transplant for acute myeloid leukemia, so the T cells may come from the graft donor. The chain couples TRBV10-3 to TRBJ2-5; 10 bases in the middle match TRBD2. The CDR3 region reads CDKRGGVGWQETQYF. The DNA is as follows: TGTGACAAGCGGGGGGGCGTCGGGTGGCAAGAGACCCAGTACTTC.